This T cell receptor (beta chain) was observed in a study of cytomegalovirus exposure and HLA in healthy donors. Study-wide points: A few chains tied to CMV proved CMV antigen-specific in vitro. Exclusion applied to some V segments, including TRBV6-2 and TRBV6-3, as they were indistinguishable.

Healthy bone marrow donors supplied every sample. The PCR was carried out with 60 Vbeta primers and 13 Jbeta primers. The method was immunoSEQ multiplex PCR; TCRdb's version includes in-frame clones alone and lacks a portion of them. This table has fewer than 200,000 clones, 81% appearing once. The V segment lost 0 bases and the J segment 5 bases; nucleotides outside the gene matches: 7. This CDR3 region has 17 residues. CDR1 is SGHTA and CDR2 is FQGTGA in the germline V gene. Notes on this clone: Its specificity is not known.

The clonotype originates from a woman aged 25-40 years in good health and CMV-seronegative. The chain combines TRBV7-3 with TRBJ2-2; 9 positions agree with TRBD1. Sequencing input: PBMCs. The CDR3 sequence: CASSLTPADRGTGELFF. Written as DNA, the CDR3 is TGTGCCAGCAGCTTAACGCCCGCCGACAGGGGGACCGGGGAGCTGTTTTTT.